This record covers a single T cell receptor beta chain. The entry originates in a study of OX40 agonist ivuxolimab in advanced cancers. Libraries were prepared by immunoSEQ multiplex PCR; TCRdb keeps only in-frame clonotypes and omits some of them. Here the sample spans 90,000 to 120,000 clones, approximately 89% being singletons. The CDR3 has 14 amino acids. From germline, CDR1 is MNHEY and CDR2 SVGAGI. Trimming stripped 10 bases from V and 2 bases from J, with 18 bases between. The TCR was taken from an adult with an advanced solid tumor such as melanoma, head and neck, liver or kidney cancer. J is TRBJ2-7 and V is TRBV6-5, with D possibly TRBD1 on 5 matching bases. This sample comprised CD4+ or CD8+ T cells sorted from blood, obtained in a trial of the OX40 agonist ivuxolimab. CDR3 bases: TGTGCCACGTCAGGACACCCTCCTACCTACGAGCAGTACTTC. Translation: CATSGHPPTYEQYF.